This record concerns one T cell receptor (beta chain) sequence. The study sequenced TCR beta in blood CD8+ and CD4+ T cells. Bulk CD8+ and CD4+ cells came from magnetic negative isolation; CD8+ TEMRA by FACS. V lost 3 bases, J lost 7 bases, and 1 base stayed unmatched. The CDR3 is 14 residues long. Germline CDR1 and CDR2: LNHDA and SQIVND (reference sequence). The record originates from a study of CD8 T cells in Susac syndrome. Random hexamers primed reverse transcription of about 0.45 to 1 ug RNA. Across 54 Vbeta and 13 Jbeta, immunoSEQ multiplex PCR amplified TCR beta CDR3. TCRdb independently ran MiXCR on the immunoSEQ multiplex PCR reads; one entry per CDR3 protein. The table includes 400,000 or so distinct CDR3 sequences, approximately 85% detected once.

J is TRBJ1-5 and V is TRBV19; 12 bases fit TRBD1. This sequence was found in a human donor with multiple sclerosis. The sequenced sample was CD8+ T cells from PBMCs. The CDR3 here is CASSIGTGGQPQHF. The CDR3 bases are TGTGCCAGTAGTATCGGGACAGGGGGCCAGCCCCAGCATTTT.